Each of the 25 T cell receptor beta chains below was sequenced from the same sample in a study of T cells in Graves' hyperthyroidism and ophthalmopathy. Amplified TCR beta CDR3 regions came from RNA transcripts. Carried out on the TCR CDR3, a first-round RT-PCR used the HTBI primer set. TCRdb ran MiXCR on the multiplex PCR reads and lists one entry per CDR3 protein. This sample has fewer than 250,000 distinct CDR3 sequences; over 15% occur once, and the top ten carry 50%. What was sequenced was blood. Source of these receptors: a man between 50 and 59 years old with Graves' hyperthyroidism.

CDR3 residues: CASSSWGGRNTEAFF. The CDR3 region has the DNA TGTGCCAGCAGTTCGTGGGGGGGGCGGAACACTGAAGCTTTCTTT. This chain joins TRBV6-9 and TRBJ1-1, with D possibly being TRBD1 (6 bases). CDR1 MNHGY and CDR2 SVAAGI come from the germline V gene. This CDR3 has 15 amino acids. V gave up 4 bases and J gave up 1 base, with 13 bases separating them.

The table lists this clonotype with a few counts. V gene TRBV7-9 combines with J gene TRBJ2-1, with 9 bases matching TRBD2. The CDR3 extends over 16 amino acids. The trim removed 5 bases at V and 5 bases at J, leaving 10 bases unmatched. Germline lookup yields CDR1 SEHNR and CDR2 FQNEAQ (reference sequence). This CDR3 is CASSARGRAPNNEQFF. The CDR3 DNA sequence: TGTGCCAGCAGCGCCCGCGGGAGGGCCCCAAACAATGAGCAGTTCTTC.

This clonotype was detected many times. This rearrangement joins TRBV29-1 to TRBJ1-4; D might be TRBD1 (5 bases). Germline V gives CDR1 SQVTM, CDR2 ANQGSEA. Trimming pared 6 bases from V and 4 bases from J, leaving 9 bases between. The CDR3 extends over 12 amino acids. CDR3: CSVGQFNEKLFF. The CDR3 DNA reads TGCAGCGTGGGGCAGTTTAATGAAAAACTGTTTTTT.

There are a few counts of this clonotype. The chain combines TRBV5-8 with TRBJ2-7; D gene uncertain. Looked up from germline, CDR1 is SGHTS and CDR2 is YDEGEE. Trimming pared 2 bases from V and 3 bases from J, leaving 12 bases between. CDR3 length: 14 amino acids. The CDR3 reads CASSFMGRIYEQYF. The CDR3 nucleotides read TGTGCCAGCAGCTTTATGGGCAGGATCTACGAGCAGTACTTC. Full variable domain (missing parts from reference TRBV5-8 and TRBJ2-7): EAGVTQSPTHLIKTRGQQATLRCSPISGHTSVYWYQQALGLGLQFLLWYDEGEERNRGNFPPRFSGRQFPNYSSELNVNALELEDSALYLCASSFMGRIYEQYFGPGTRLTVT.

This clonotype was detected ten times or more. This CDR3 is CASSLVGPGYEQYF. In nucleotides, the CDR3 is TGTGCCAGCAGCTTAGTTGGGCCAGGTTACGAGCAGTACTTC. The chain recombines TRBV7-2 with TRBJ2-7, with D unclear. The CDR3 consists of 14 residues. The V end was cut by 1 base, the J end by 4 bases, with 11 bases between. Germline CDR1 is SGHTA and CDR2 is FQGNSA. The whole variable domain, filled in from reference TRBV7-2 and TRBJ2-7, reads GAGVSQSPSNKVTEKGKDVELRCDPISGHTALYWYRQSLGQGLEFLIYFQGNSAPDKSGLPSDRFSAERTGGSVSTLTIQRTQQEDSAVYLCASSLVGPGYEQYFGPGTRLTVT.

The sample holds a few counts of this clonotype. V is TRBV7-9 and J is TRBJ1-2; unclear D gene. The germline CDR1 and CDR2 sequences are SEHNR and FQNEAQ (reference sequence). The CDR3 spans 13 residues. Trimming removed 3 bases at V and 4 bases at J, with 9 bases between. DNA of the CDR3: TGTGCCAGCAGCTTGGCTGACTTCTATGGCTACACCTTC. Its protein is CASSLADFYGYTF.

This clonotype was detected many times. The V call is TRBV27, the J call TRBJ2-1, with D possibly called TRBD1 or TRBD2 (5 bases each). The CDR3 loop spans 13 amino acids. The germline V gene encodes CDR1 MNHEY and CDR2 SMNVEV (reference sequence). Trimming removed 2 bases at V and 6 bases at J, with 8 bases between. The CDR3 bases are TGTGCCAGCAGTTTACAGGGAGTCAATGAGCAGTTCTTC. It is translated as CASSLQGVNEQFF.

Comment on this clonotype: At one of its ends the junction is not consistent with the germline gene, which may arise from a read error. V is TRBV7-7 and J is TRBJ2-3; 12 nucleotides agree with TRBD1. Per germline, CDR1 SSHAT and CDR2 FNYEAQ (reference sequence). The CDR3 consists of 15 residues. The CDR3 DNA is TGTGCTAGCAGCCGAGGGACAGGGGGCGTAGATACGCAGTATTTT. It encodes CASSRGTGGVDTQYF.

The count of this clonotype is one. The CDR3 loop reads CASSEPHRGEWGSYNEQFF. Here the CDR3 DNA reads TGTGCCAGCAGTGAACCCCATAGGGGGGAGTGGGGCTCCTACAATGAGCAGTTCTTC. The rearrangement uses TRBV28 and TRBJ2-1; the D gene could be TRBD1 or TRBD2 (6 bases each). The CDR3 is 19 residues long. Germline V lookup: CDR1 MDHEN, CDR2 SYDVKM. V lost 5 bases, J lost 0 bases, and 23 bases lay in between.

The V gene is TRBV11-3, the J gene TRBJ2-1, with D perhaps TRBD1 (5 bases). The CDR3 is 13 amino acids. The V gene's germline CDR1 is SGHNT and CDR2 YENEEA. V gave up 5 bases and J gave up 3 bases, with 8 bases separating them. Here the CDR3 reads CASSGAGYNEQFF. The CDR3 nucleotides are TGTGCCAGCAGCGGGGCAGGCTACAATGAGCAGTTCTTC.

This clonotype was seen repeatedly, ten times or more. The chain has TRBV6-1 and TRBJ2-2; TRBD2 agrees at 9 bases. CDR3 length: 15 residues. V was pared by 5 bases and J by 8 bases, with 9 bases of the junction left unmatched. Germline V CDR1 and CDR2: MNHNS, SASEGT. The CDR3, as DNA: TGTGCCAGCAGTTGGGGAGCGGGAGGAGAGGGGGAGCTGTTTTTT. It translates to CASSWGAGGEGELFF.

This clonotype was found a few times. This sequence joins TRBV24-1 and TRBJ2-5; TRBD1 or TRBD2 may be the D gene (5 bases each). The V and J ends lost 4 bases and 5 bases respectively, with 16 bases between them. This CDR3 region has 15 residues. The germline CDR1 and CDR2 sequences are KGHDR and SFDVKD. CDR3 DNA sequence: TGTGCCACCAGTGACACCGGGACCCAGAGGGAGACCCAGTACTTC. Protein: CATSDTGTQRETQYF.

The chain combines TRBV4-1 with TRBJ2-7; TRBD2 matches at 11 bases. With 1 base clipped from V and 4 bases from J, the junction kept 9 bases outside the gene matches. The CDR3 covers 17 residues. Germline V gene lookup returns CDR1 MGHRA and CDR2 YSYEKL. CDR3 in amino acids: CASSQVGFSGRAYEQYF. The CDR3 DNA follows: TGCGCCAGCAGCCAAGTGGGGTTTAGCGGGAGGGCGTACGAGCAGTACTTC.

The chain employs TRBV6-2 or TRBV6-3 and TRBJ1-5; the D is unclear. Germline values: CDR1 MNHEY, CDR2 SVGEGT. This CDR3 spans 14 amino acids. Trimming removed 5 bases from V and 4 bases from J, with 12 bases in between. The CDR3 DNA follows: TGTGCCAGCAGTATAGGACTCCTTAATCAGCCCCAGCATTTT. As protein: CASSIGLLNQPQHF.

This clonotype has only a few counts. The chain couples TRBV27 to TRBJ2-7; 9 nucleotides agree with TRBD2. V dropped 3 bases and J dropped 3; count of bases not matched to a gene: 6. The CDR3 covers 15 residues. Germline V gene sequence: CDR1 MNHEY, CDR2 SMNVEV (reference sequence). In DNA, the CDR3 is TGTGCCAGCAGTTTTGGGGGACTAGCAGGCTACGAGCAGTACTTC. Amino acids: CASSFGGLAGYEQYF.

This clonotype was recorded a few times. The chain joins TRBV20-1 to TRBJ2-7; 9 positions agree with TRBD2. The CDR3 runs to 15 residues. V shed 1 base and J 0 bases; nucleotides not matched to a gene: 4. From germline, CDR1 is DFQATT and CDR2 SNEGSKA (reference sequence). This CDR3 is CSARGGLASSYEQYF. CDR3 in DNA: TGCAGTGCTAGAGGGGGACTAGCAAGCTCCTACGAGCAGTACTTC.

This clonotype was detected a few times. The rearrangement uses TRBV7-3 and TRBJ2-2; TRBD2 agrees at 10 bases. Unmatched junction bases numbered 8, after V lost 5 bases and J lost 5 bases. The CDR3 has 16 amino acids. The V gene's germline CDR1 is SGHTA and CDR2 FQGTGA. The CDR3 loop reads CASSPAGGSGTGELFF. DNA of the CDR3: TGTGCCAGCAGCCCAGCGGGAGGGTCAGGTACCGGGGAGCTGTTTTTT.

This clonotype has a count of ten or more. The chain is built from TRBV7-2 and TRBJ2-5; possibly TRBD2 for D (5 bases). This CDR3 comprises 13 residues. Trimming removed 5 bases at V and 7 bases at J, with 14 bases between. Germline V gene data show CDR1 as SGHTA and CDR2 as FQGNSA. The CDR3 loop is CASSSDPAGTQYF. CDR3 bases: TGTGCCAGCAGCAGTGACCCGGCGGGGACCCAGTACTTC.

This clonotype was seen repeatedly, ten times or more. The V call is TRBV2, the J call TRBJ2-7; D possibly corresponds to TRBD1 (6 bases). Germline CDR1 is SNHLY and CDR2 is FYNNEI. This CDR3 has 15 residues. V was shortened by 1 base and J by 0 bases, with 10 bases between the two germline ends. In DNA, the CDR3 is TGTGCCAGCAGTGAAGGGACAGTAGTCTCCTACGAGCAGTACTTC. Its protein product is CASSEGTVVSYEQYF.

This clonotype has ten or more counts. The V gene is TRBV7-8, the J gene TRBJ2-1, with D unresolved. The germline V and J ends were trimmed by 3 bases and 5 bases, with 2 bases remaining between them. Germline CDR1 reads SGHVS; CDR2 reads FQNEAQ. This CDR3 region has 11 residues. The CDR3 here is CASSFHNEQFF. CDR3 nucleotides: TGTGCCAGCAGCTTCCACAATGAGCAGTTCTTC.

This clonotype was found a few times. This chain uses TRBV4-1 with TRBJ2-2; D not certain. In germline, CDR1 is MGHRA, CDR2 YSYEKL. CDR3 length equals 14 residues. With 3 bases removed from V and 6 bases from J, the gap between germline ends came to 11 bases. CDR3 sequence reads: CASSHKILPGELFF. The CDR3 coding sequence is TGCGCCAGCAGCCACAAGATTCTACCCGGGGAGCTGTTTTTT.

This clonotype was recorded many times. CDR3 in amino acids: CASSLLGARSPLHF. CDR3 nucleotides: TGTGCCAGCAGCTTGCTGGGGGCGAGGTCACCCCTCCACTTT. The chain is built from TRBV5-8 and TRBJ1-6; a possible D gene is TRBD1 (6 bases). The CDR3 covers 14 residues. The ends were cut back, 1 base at V and 10 bases at J, with 12 bases in the middle. The germline V gene has CDR1 SGHTS and CDR2 YDEGEE.

This clonotype was picked up many times. The V gene is TRBV18, the J gene TRBJ2-7; TRBD2 matches 10 bases. V lost 0 bases, J lost 0 bases, and 5 bases stayed unmatched. The CDR3 has 17 amino acids. Germline V gene lookup returns CDR1 KGHSH and CDR2 LQKENI. CDR3 residues: CASSPPWLAGASYEQYF. The CDR3 DNA is TGTGCCAGCTCACCACCGTGGCTAGCGGGAGCCTCCTACGAGCAGTACTTC.

This clonotype was counted at least ten times. This sequence joins TRBV18 and TRBJ1-1; D remains ambiguous. The CDR3 totals 14 residues. Germline-derived CDR1 and CDR2 are KGHSH and LQKENI. Deletions cut 6 bases from V and 1 base from J, with 12 bases between. The CDR3 spells CASSSTDGNTEAFF. DNA for the CDR3: TGTGCCAGCTCTTCCACGGACGGGAACACTGAAGCTTTCTTT.

The table lists this clonotype with many counts. The CDR3 is CASSSGRLGEQYF. CDR3 DNA sequence: TGTGCCAGCAGTTCGGGACGGCTCGGGGAGCAGTACTTC. V is TRBV27 and J is TRBJ2-7; possibly TRBD1 or TRBD2 for D (5 bases each). Trimming cost V 4 bases and J 7 bases, with 14 bases left between them. Germline V lookup: CDR1 MNHEY, CDR2 SMNVEV (reference sequence). CDR3 size: 13 residues.